This entry concerns a single TCR beta chain. Original data processing: Amplification of reference gene primers was used by the study to estimate nucleated cell counts. Assay: immunoSEQ multiplex PCR; the TCRdb copy retains only in-frame clones and omits some. V and J calls plus clone size are reproduced from that table; the DNA served to infer D and trimming. The sample comprises some 140,000 clones, around 84% of which are singletons, and roughly 1.5% rests with the top ten. This sample was taken from a study of blood T cell repertoires in COVID-19. For the study at large: Spain, Italy and the United States supplied samples that represented acute and convalescent COVID-19. PBMCs, B-cell-depleted T cells, or T cells were the source of the cDNA or gDNA that made up the material.

Germline-derived CDR1 and CDR2 are SGHVS and FNYEAQ. This CDR3 is 16 amino acids long. V lost 1 base to trimming and J lost 5 bases, with 15 bases between them. The rearrangement uses TRBV7-6 and TRBJ2-1; possible D gene TRBD1, 5 bases. The sample taken for sequencing was peripheral blood. This receptor was taken from a man at least 80 years old with acute or convalescent COVID-19. CDR3 nucleotides: TGTGCCAGCAGCTTAGGTTCAGGGTCTTGGGACAATGAGCAGTTCTTC. It encodes CASSLGSGSWDNEQFF.